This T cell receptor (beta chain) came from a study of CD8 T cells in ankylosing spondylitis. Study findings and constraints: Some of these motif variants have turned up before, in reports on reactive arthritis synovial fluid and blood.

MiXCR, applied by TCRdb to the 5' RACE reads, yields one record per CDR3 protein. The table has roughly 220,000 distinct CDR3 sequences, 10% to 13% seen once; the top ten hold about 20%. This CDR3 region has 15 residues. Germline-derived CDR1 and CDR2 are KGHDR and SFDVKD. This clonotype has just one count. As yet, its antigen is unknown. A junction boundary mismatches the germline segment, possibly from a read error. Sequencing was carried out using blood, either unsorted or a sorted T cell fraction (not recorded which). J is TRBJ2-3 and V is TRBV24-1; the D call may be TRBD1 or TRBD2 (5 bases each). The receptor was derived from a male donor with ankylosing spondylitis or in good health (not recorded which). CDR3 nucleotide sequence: TGTGCCACCAGCGATACTGGGGGTTTGGTGTATACGCTGTATTTT. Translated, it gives CATSDTGGLVYTLYF.